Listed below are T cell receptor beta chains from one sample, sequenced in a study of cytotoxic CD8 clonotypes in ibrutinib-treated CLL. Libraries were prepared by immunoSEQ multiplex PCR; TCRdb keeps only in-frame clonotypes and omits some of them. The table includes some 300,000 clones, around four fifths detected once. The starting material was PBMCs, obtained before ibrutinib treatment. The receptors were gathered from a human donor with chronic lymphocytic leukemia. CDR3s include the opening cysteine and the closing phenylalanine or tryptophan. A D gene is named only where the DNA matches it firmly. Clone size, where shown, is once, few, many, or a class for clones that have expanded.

CDR3: CASSPGLADYNEQFF
DNA: TGCGCCAGCAGCCCGGGACTAGCAGACTACAATGAGCAGTTCTTC
J: TRBJ2-1
D: TRBD2
size: -
V: TRBV4-3

CDR3: CASSVWTSDDEQYF
DNA: TGTGCCAGCAGCGTGTGGACTAGCGACGACGAGCAGTACTTC
J: TRBJ2-7
D: TRBD2
size: -
V: TRBV9

CDR3: CASSPTIRRFAEAFF
DNA: TGTGCCAGCTCTCCAACCATAAGGAGGTTTGCTGAAGCTTTCTTT
J: TRBJ1-1
D: -
size: -
V: TRBV18

CDR3: CASSLEDHGTGTEAFF
DNA: TGTGCCAGCAGCTTAGAGGACCACGGGACGGGCACTGAAGCTTTCTTT
J: TRBJ1-1
D: -
size: -
V: TRBV11-3

CDR3: CASSSTLTNEKLFF
DNA: TGTGCCAGCAGTTCGACTTTAACTAATGAAAAACTGTTTTTT
J: TRBJ1-4
D: -
size: -
V: TRBV6-5

CDR3: CSVVQGVGYGYTF
DNA: TGCAGCGTAGTGCAGGGGGTGGGCTATGGCTACACCTTC
J: TRBJ1-2
D: TRBD1
size: -
V: TRBV29-1

CDR3: CASSQQGSSYEQYF
DNA: TGCGCCAGCAGCCAACAGGGTTCTTCATACGAGCAGTACTTC
J: TRBJ2-7
D: -
size: -
V: TRBV4-3

CDR3: CAWSAGPEPQHF
DNA: TGTGCCTGGAGTGCGGGGCCCGAGCCCCAGCATTTT
J: TRBJ1-5
D: -
size: -
V: TRBV30

CDR3: CASSGTANTEAFF
DNA: TGTGCCAGCAGCGGGACAGCGAACACTGAAGCTTTCTTT
J: TRBJ1-1
D: TRBD1
size: few
V: TRBV7-2

CDR3: CASSTGTSNEQFF
DNA: TGTGCCAGCAGCACCGGGACTAGCAATGAGCAGTTCTTC
J: TRBJ2-1
D: TRBD2
size: -
V: TRBV28

CDR3: CASSLGGRQWDTQYF
DNA: TGTGCCAGCAGCTTAGGGGGCCGGCAGTGGGATACGCAGTATTTT
J: TRBJ2-3
D: -
size: -
V: TRBV11-2